The rows below give T cell receptor beta chains drawn from one sample of a study of blood T cells in healthy people across ages. TCRdb called the 5' RACE reads again in MiXCR, with one record for every CDR3 protein. Here the sample spans roughly 680,000 distinct CDR3 sequences, roughly 50% being singletons. The sequenced sample consisted of blood. The receptors here all came from a woman aged 60-75 years in good health. CDR3s include the opening cysteine and the closing phenylalanine or tryptophan. D genes are given only for firm matches. Clone sizes are given selectively: once, few, many, or a class where the clone is expanded.

TRBJ2-7 | . | . | TRBV12-3/TRBV12-4 | CASSQYNEQYF | TGTGCCAGCAGTCAGTACAATGAGCAGTACTTC
TRBJ1-1 | . | . | TRBV29-1 | CSVEEKLNTEAFF | TGCAGCGTTGAGGAGAAGCTGAACACTGAAGCTTTCTTT
TRBJ2-1 | TRBD2 | . | TRBV7-2 | CASSLRFFLAGGHNEQFF | TGTGCCAGCAGCTTACGTTTTTTCCTAGCGGGAGGCCACAATGAGCAGTTCTTC
TRBJ2-5 | TRBD1 | many | TRBV25-1 | CASSGGQGETQYF | TGTGCCAGCAGTGGGGGACAGGGGGAGACCCAGTACTTC
TRBJ2-6 | . | few | TRBV18 | CASSPRLSSGANVLTF | TGTGCCAGCTCACCGAGACTGAGCTCTGGGGCCAACGTCCTGACTTTC
TRBJ2-7 | . | few | TRBV28 | CASSPSPLEQYF | TGTGCCAGCAGTCCCTCACCTCTTGAGCAGTACTTC
TRBJ2-1 | TRBD2 | . | TRBV28 | CASSSPATSGRGNEQFF | TGTGCCAGCAGTTCACCCGCGACTAGCGGGAGAGGAAATGAGCAGTTCTTC
TRBJ2-1 | . | . | TRBV4-3 | CASSQDPDSNEQFF | TGCGCCAGCAGCCAAGACCCGGACAGCAATGAGCAGTTCTTC
TRBJ2-5 | . | . | TRBV9 | CASSVTDDPPETQYF | TGTGCCAGCAGCGTAACAGACGACCCTCCAGAGACCCAGTACTTC
TRBJ2-5 | . | few | TRBV7-3 | CASSPRAVGETQYF | TGTGCCAGCAGCCCTCGGGCGGTTGGAGAGACCCAGTACTTC
TRBJ1-4 | TRBD1 | many | TRBV7-6 | CASSLTTGQGGKLFF | TGTGCCAGCAGCTTAACAACAGGACAGGGGGGAAAACTGTTTTTT
TRBJ2-1 | TRBD2 | . | TRBV20-1 | CSAPGGYNEQFF | TGCAGTGCACCGGGAGGGTACAATGAGCAGTTCTTC
TRBJ2-3 | TRBD1 | few | TRBV29-1 | CSVEIGTDRTDTQYF | TGCAGCGTTGAGATCGGGACAGACCGCACAGATACGCAGTATTTT
TRBJ2-1 | TRBD2 | . | TRBV7-6 | CASSLAAAGGYNEQFF | TGTGCCAGCAGCTTAGCTGCAGCGGGAGGGTACAATGAGCAGTTCTTC
TRBJ2-3 | . | . | TRBV27 | CASSFMGTSTDTQYF | TGTGCCAGCAGTTTCATGGGGACTAGCACAGATACGCAGTATTTT
TRBJ2-7 | TRBD1 | . | TRBV27 | CASSAGQGYRNEQYF | TGTGCCAGCAGTGCGGGACAGGGGTATCGCAATGAGCAGTACTTC
TRBJ2-7 | TRBD2 | . | TRBV20-1 | CSVVPGLTSYEQYF | TGCAGTGTTGTTCCGGGACTAACCTCCTACGAGCAGTACTTC
TRBJ2-6 | . | . | TRBV6-6 | CASSKPDTRSGANVLTF | TGTGCCAGCAGTAAACCGGACACCCGCTCTGGGGCCAACGTCCTGACTTTC
TRBJ2-7 | TRBD2 | . | TRBV7-9 | CASSSSGRHSYEQYF | TGTGCCAGCAGCTCGAGCGGGAGACACTCCTACGAGCAGTACTTC
TRBJ2-3 | . | . | TRBV20-1 | CSARDTDIPSTDTQYF | TGCAGTGCTAGAGATACGGACATCCCTAGCACAGATACGCAGTATTTT
TRBJ2-7 | TRBD2 | many | TRBV6-1 | CASGLAVYEQYF | TGTGCCAGCGGACTAGCGGTCTACGAGCAGTACTTC
TRBJ2-7 | . | . | TRBV4-3 | CASSQASGRYEQYF | TGCGCCAGCAGCCAAGCGTCGGGGCGCTACGAGCAGTACTTC
TRBJ1-1 | . | . | TRBV9 | CASSVTDTEAFF | TGTGCCAGCAGCGTAACGGACACTGAAGCTTTCTTT
TRBJ1-5 | . | . | TRBV20-1 | CSARHNNQPQHF | TGCAGTGCTAGACACAACAATCAGCCCCAGCATTTT
TRBJ2-1 | . | few | TRBV12-3/TRBV12-4 | CASTPQLVRSNEQFF | TGTGCCAGCACCCCGCAACTAGTGAGGTCGAATGAGCAGTTCTTC
TRBJ2-1 | TRBD2 | few | TRBV20-1 | CSARALGSGSNEQFF | TGCAGTGCTAGAGCCTTGGGTAGCGGGAGCAATGAGCAGTTCTTC
TRBJ2-7 | . | many | TRBV2 | CASSETHFYEQYF | TGTGCCAGCAGTGAAACCCATTTCTACGAGCAGTACTTC
TRBJ2-1 | TRBD2 | . | TRBV7-9 | CASSRTGTSGGEQFF | TGTGCCAGCAGCCGAACCGGGACTAGCGGCGGTGAGCAGTTCTTC
TRBJ2-7 | . | . | TRBV6-1 | CASSEAVGVTNEQYF | TGTGCCAGCAGTGAAGCAGTCGGGGTGACCAACGAGCAGTACTTC
TRBJ2-7 | TRBD1 | . | TRBV28 | CASRAGGEQYF | TGTGCCAGCAGGGCAGGGGGCGAGCAGTACTTC
TRBJ1-6 | . | . | TRBV7-2 | CASSVAQEAPLHF | TGTGCCAGCAGCGTAGCTCAGGAAGCACCCCTCCACTTT
TRBJ2-1 | TRBD1 | few | TRBV7-7 | CASSPGTGGFDEQFF | TGTGCTAGCAGCCCCGGGACAGGGGGTTTTGATGAGCAGTTCTTC
TRBJ1-2 | TRBD1 | . | TRBV10-3 | CAIGRNGQGDGYTF | TGTGCCATCGGAAGGAATGGACAGGGGGATGGCTACACCTTC
TRBJ1-2 | TRBD1 | few | TRBV28 | CASNFGTGSYGYTF | TGTGCCAGCAATTTCGGGACAGGGTCCTATGGCTACACCTTC
TRBJ1-1 | TRBD1 | few | TRBV20-1 | CSARQGDTEAFF | TGCAGTGCCCGACAGGGTGACACTGAAGCTTTCTTT
TRBJ1-2 | . | . | TRBV5-1 | CASSGDYGYTF | TGCGCCAGCAGCGGGGACTATGGCTACACCTTC
TRBJ2-1 | . | . | TRBV2 | CASLRGNEQFF | TGTGCCAGCCTTAGGGGGAATGAGCAGTTCTTC
TRBJ2-5 | TRBD2 | . | TRBV6-5 | CASSFIGGARLKQETQYF | TGTGCCAGCAGTTTCATCGGGGGGGCTCGACTCAAACAAGAGACCCAGTACTTC
TRBJ2-1 | TRBD2 | . | TRBV4-1 | CASSPRNLAGGENEQFF | TGCGCCAGCAGCCCTCGTAACCTAGCGGGAGGGGAGAATGAGCAGTTCTTC
TRBJ2-3 | . | few | TRBV6-2/TRBV6-3 | CASRRRQDLRGGDTQYF | TGTGCCAGCAGACGCAGACAGGATCTAAGAGGAGGAGATACGCAGTATTTT
TRBJ2-1 | TRBD2 | . | TRBV20-1 | CSASSGSGEQFF | TGCAGTGCTAGTAGCGGGAGTGGTGAGCAGTTCTTC
TRBJ2-3 | TRBD1 | . | TRBV20-1 | CSALTGADTQYF | TGCAGTGCTTTGACAGGGGCAGATACGCAGTATTTT
TRBJ2-5 | . | . | TRBV6-5 | CASSYLVGMKTQYF | TGTGCCAGCAGTTACCTAGTGGGGATGAAGACCCAGTACTTC
TRBJ2-5 | . | . | TRBV11-2 | CASSFGVRIREKSETQYF | TGTGCCAGCAGCTTCGGGGTGCGGATCAGGGAGAAATCAGAGACCCAGTACTTC
TRBJ2-5 | TRBD2 | . | TRBV7-6 | CASSLNGGLAGNQETQYF | TGTGCCAGCAGCCTCAATGGGGGGCTAGCGGGCAATCAAGAGACCCAGTACTTC
TRBJ2-5 | . | . | TRBV6-6 | CASRTSNGETQYF | TGTGCCAGCAGGACTAGTAACGGAGAGACCCAGTACTTC
TRBJ2-4 | . | . | TRBV20-1 | CSARDRRATAQYF | TGCAGTGCTAGAGATAGGAGGGCGACGGCGCAGTACTTC
TRBJ1-2 | . | . | TRBV30 | CAWNGGNYGYTF | TGTGCCTGGAATGGGGGAAACTATGGCTACACCTTC
TRBJ1-2 | TRBD1 | . | TRBV7-2 | CASSYQTGAVYGYTF | TGTGCCAGCAGCTACCAGACAGGGGCGGTCTATGGCTACACCTTC
TRBJ2-3 | TRBD2 | . | TRBV29-1 | CSGEGSGRSTDTQYF | TGCAGCGGGGAGGGCTCTGGGCGGAGCACAGATACGCAGTATTTT
TRBJ2-7 | . | few | TRBV5-1 | CASSLDLSYEQYF | TGCGCCAGCAGCTTGGATCTCTCCTACGAGCAGTACTTC
TRBJ2-2 | . | . | TRBV12-3/TRBV12-4 | CASSPLRDTGELFF | TGTGCCAGCAGCCCCCTCCGGGACACCGGGGAGCTGTTTTTT
TRBJ1-5 | TRBD1 | . | TRBV5-1 | CASSWDSPNQPQHF | TGCGCCAGCAGCTGGGACAGTCCCAATCAGCCCCAGCATTTT
TRBJ2-1 | . | . | TRBV6-2/TRBV6-3 | CASSIKPEGYNEQFF | TGTGCCAGCAGTATAAAGCCGGAGGGCTACAATGAGCAGTTCTTC
TRBJ2-3 | TRBD2 | . | TRBV9 | CASSITSARTDTQYF | TGTGCCAGCAGCATCACTAGCGCCCGCACAGATACGCAGTATTTT
TRBJ1-2 | . | . | TRBV7-2 | CASSLRQPNYGYTF | TGTGCCAGCAGCTTAAGACAGCCTAACTATGGCTACACCTTC
TRBJ1-2 | . | . | TRBV3-1 | CASSQDSSGFWGGNYGYTF | TGTGCCAGCAGCCAAGACTCATCTGGTTTTTGGGGAGGGAACTATGGCTACACCTTC
TRBJ2-7 | TRBD2 | . | TRBV28 | CASTPMTSGSYNEQYF | TGTGCCAGCACCCCCATGACTAGCGGGTCCTACAATGAGCAGTACTTC